Listed here are 15 T cell receptor beta chains from one sample, sequenced in a study of blood T cell repertoires in COVID-19. Method: immunoSEQ multiplex PCR; TCRdb's copy keeps in-frame clones and lacks some. The sample has 85,000 to 110,000 clones, 84% seen once; the top ten hold over 10%. What was sequenced was peripheral blood. Receptors were obtained from a human donor in a cohort sampled during active or convalescent COVID-19.

This clone was detected only once. The chain recombines TRBV24-1 with TRBJ2-7; 9 positions match TRBD2. J gave up 7 bases and V 4 bases, and 1 base lay outside the gene matches. This CDR3 has 12 residues. Per the germline V gene, CDR1 is KGHDR and CDR2 is SFDVKD. CDR3 bases: TGTGCCACCAGTGACCTAGCGGGAGAGCAGTACTTC. Translated, it gives CATSDLAGEQYF.

The V call is TRBV7-2, the J call TRBJ2-5, with D perhaps TRBD1 (7 bases). The CDR3 contains 14 residues. Germline loops: CDR1 SGHTA, CDR2 FQGNSA. With 4 bases removed from V and 4 bases from J, the gap between germline ends came to 13 bases. CDR3 in DNA: TGTGCCAGCAGCTCTGCAGGGGGGCCAGAGACCCAGTACTTC. Translation gives CASSSAGGPETQYF.

The chain is built from TRBV6-5 and TRBJ1-5, with D perhaps TRBD1 (5 bases). Trimming left V 0 bases short and J 2 bases short, with 11 bases between. Germline assignment: CDR1 MNHEY and CDR2 SVGAGI. This CDR3 region has 16 residues. The CDR3 nucleotides read TGTGCCAGCAGTTACTCGGGGGGGACCGGCAATCAGCCCCAGCATTTT. It yields the protein CASSYSGGTGNQPQHF.

This clone was observed a handful of times. The chain is built from TRBV24-1 and TRBJ2-5, with D possibly TRBD1 on 5 matching bases. The CDR3 length is 15 residues. V lost 3 bases, J lost 5 bases, and 15 bases lay in between. Germline V gene data show CDR1 as KGHDR and CDR2 as SFDVKD. CDR3 region: CATSDRGLPGETQYF. CDR3 nucleotide sequence: TGTGCCACCAGTGATAGGGGCCTCCCCGGGGAGACCCAGTACTTC.

This clone is a singleton in its sample. The CDR3 bases are TGTGCCAGCAGGCGACAGGGGGCTGGAAACACCATATATTTT. This translates into CASRRQGAGNTIYF. The chain recombines TRBV3-1 (or the pseudogene TRBV3-2) with TRBJ1-3; 9 bases line up with TRBD1. The CDR3 has 14 residues. With V trimmed by 6 bases and J by 2 bases, 2 bases remained unmatched. Germline V gene data show CDR1 as LGHDT and CDR2 as YNNKEL (reference sequence).

The chain uses TRBV4-3 and TRBJ1-2, with TRBD1 identical over 10 bases. CDR1 LGHNA and CDR2 YSLEER come from the germline V gene. The V and J ends lost 4 bases and 3 bases, in that order; junction bases with no gene match: 2. The CDR3 is made up of 14 amino acids. In DNA, the CDR3 is TGCGCCAGCAGCCCGGACAGGGGGTACTATGGCTACACCTTC. Its translation: CASSPDRGYYGYTF.

The chain uses TRBV6-1 and TRBJ1-1; possible D gene TRBD1, 6 bases. CDR3 length: 16 amino acids. Germline CDR1 and CDR2: MNHNS and SASEGT. V was trimmed by 1 base and J by 6 bases, leaving 18 bases between them. This chain's CDR3 is CASSEVAGGGSSEAFF. The CDR3 nucleotides are TGTGCCAGCAGTGAAGTAGCCGGGGGGGGCAGTTCTGAAGCTTTCTTT.

The chain combines TRBV2 with TRBJ1-4; 7 bases agree with TRBD1. Germline CDR1 is SNHLY and CDR2 is FYNNEI. The CDR3 covers 14 residues. With 7 bases clipped from V and 8 bases from J, the junction kept 10 bases outside the gene matches. The CDR3 DNA is TGTGCCAGCACAACGGACAGAGGGGGCGAAAAACTGTTTTTT. It yields the protein CASTTDRGGEKLFF.

This chain joins TRBV5-1 and TRBJ2-2, with 7 bases lining up with TRBD2. J lost 4 bases, V lost 1 base, and 4 bases had no gene match. The CDR3 has 15 residues. Germline V gives CDR1 SGHRS, CDR2 YFSETQ. The CDR3 DNA follows: TGCGCCAGCAGCTTGCAGTCTAGCGGCACCGGGGAGCTGTTTTTT. This sequence encodes CASSLQSSGTGELFF.

The V and J genes are TRBV10-3 and TRBJ2-3, with 10 bases lining up with TRBD2. CDR1 and CDR2 from the germline V gene are ENHRY and SYGVKD. V lost 4 bases to trimming and J lost 1 base; unmatched junction nucleotides: 2. CDR3 length: 15 residues. DNA for the CDR3: TGTGCCATCAGTGGGCTAGCGGGGGGCACAGATACGCAGTATTTT. Encoded protein: CAISGLAGGTDTQYF.

CDR3: CASSPPAGGPTDTQYF. In DNA form, the CDR3 reads TGTGCCAGCAGCCCTCCGGCGGGGGGGCCGACAGATACGCAGTATTTT. The rearrangement links TRBV12-1 to TRBJ2-3; TRBD2 is taken as the D call from the table, unchecked against the DNA. TRBV12-1 is described as a pseudogene. The CDR3 loop spans 16 amino acids.

The rearrangement links TRBV5-1 to TRBJ2-7; D may be TRBD1 (7 bases). V was pared by 6 bases and J by 6 bases, with 19 bases between. The V gene's germline CDR1 is SGHRS and CDR2 YFSETQ. CDR3 size: 14 residues. CDR3 region: CASTLLGGGAEQYF. The CDR3 DNA is TGCGCCAGCACCCTATTAGGAGGGGGCGCCGAGCAGTACTTC.

This clone showed up just a few times. V usage is TRBV28 and J usage is TRBJ2-2, with D unresolved. Trimming took off 4 bases at V and 5 bases at J, with 8 bases between the two ends. Germline V gene lookup returns CDR1 MDHEN and CDR2 SYDVKM. The CDR3 covers 13 residues. The CDR3 sequence is CASSSPPTGELFF. The CDR3 DNA sequence: TGTGCCAGCAGTTCCCCTCCTACCGGGGAGCTGTTTTTT. The whole variable domain, remainder taken from reference TRBV28 and TRBJ2-2, is DVKVTQSSRYLVKRTGEKVFLECVQDMDHENMFWYRQDPGLGLRLIYFSYDVKMKEKGDIPEGYSVSREKKERFSLILESASTNQTSMYLCASSSPPTGELFFGEGSRLTVL.

This chain links TRBV27 with TRBJ1-2; 8 nucleotides agree with TRBD1. V lost 2 bases to trimming and J lost 4 bases; unmatched junction nucleotides: 0. Germline V gene lookup returns CDR1 MNHEY and CDR2 SMNVEV (reference sequence). The CDR3 covers 13 residues. The CDR3 DNA is TGTGCCAGCAGTTTAACAGGGGGCTATGGCTACACCTTC. Protein product: CASSLTGGYGYTF.

The V call is TRBV11-3, the J call TRBJ1-1, with D possibly matching TRBD1 (6 bases). The CDR3 runs 13 residues. Trimming removed 6 bases at V and 4 bases at J, with 12 bases between. The germline CDR1 and CDR2 sequences are SGHNT and YENEEA. CDR3 region: CASSLQGSTEAFF. As DNA, the CDR3 is TGTGCCAGCAGTTTGCAGGGGAGCACTGAAGCTTTCTTT. Combining the CDR3 with reference TRBV11-3 and TRBJ1-1 gives the whole variable domain EAGVVQSPRYKIIEKKQPVAFWCNPISGHNTLYWYLQNLGQGPELLIRYENEEAVDDSQLPKDRFSAERLKGVDSTLKIQPAELGDSAVYLCASSLQGSTEAFFGQGTRLTVV.